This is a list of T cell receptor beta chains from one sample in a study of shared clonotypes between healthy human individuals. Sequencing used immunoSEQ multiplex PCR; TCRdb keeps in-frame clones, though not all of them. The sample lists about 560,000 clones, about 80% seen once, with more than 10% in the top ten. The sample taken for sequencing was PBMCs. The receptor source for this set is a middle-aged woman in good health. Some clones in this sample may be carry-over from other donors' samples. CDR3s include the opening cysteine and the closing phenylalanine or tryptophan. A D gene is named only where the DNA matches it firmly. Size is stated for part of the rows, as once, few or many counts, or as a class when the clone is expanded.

TGTGCCAGTTCGAGCAGTAGCTCTGGGGCCAACGTCCTGACTTTC	CASSSSSSGANVLTF	NA	TRBV19	NA	TRBJ2-6
TGTGCCAGCAGTTTGGGTGGACAACCCTACGAGCAGTACTTC	CASSLGGQPYEQYF	NA	TRBV28	few	TRBJ2-7
TGTGCCAGCAGCGACTACAGGGGTAAGGGCTACGAGCAGTACTTC	CASSDYRGKGYEQYF	TRBD1	TRBV7-9	NA	TRBJ2-7
TGTGCCAGCAGCCCCCGGGTTAGCGGGATGGGGGAGCTGTTTTTT	CASSPRVSGMGELFF	TRBD2	TRBV11-3	NA	TRBJ2-2
TGTGCCTGGAGTGTTGGGACAGTGGAGCAGCCCCAGCATTTT	CAWSVGTVEQPQHF	TRBD1	TRBV30	NA	TRBJ1-5
TGTGCCTGGAGTGTACAGGGTAATTCACCCCTCCACTTT	CAWSVQGNSPLHF	NA	TRBV30	NA	TRBJ1-6
TGTGCCAGCAGCCGGGACTTCCTCGGCCTAGCTTTCTTT	CASSRDFLGLAFF	NA	TRBV27	many	TRBJ1-1
TGTGCCAGCAGTTACTCGACTGAGCAGTTCTTC	CASSYSTEQFF	NA	TRBV6-6	NA	TRBJ2-1
TGTGCCTGGACTAGCGGGAGCTTTGGTGAGCAGTTCTTC	CAWTSGSFGEQFF	TRBD2	TRBV30	NA	TRBJ2-1
TGTGCCAGTAGTACCCTGACTAGCGGGTCCCTCTACGAGCAGTACTTC	CASSTLTSGSLYEQYF	TRBD2	TRBV19	NA	TRBJ2-7
TGTGCCAGCAGCTTCGGGACCGGGACAGGGTATCGTGAGCAGTTCTTC	CASSFGTGTGYREQFF	TRBD1	TRBV7-3	NA	TRBJ2-1
TGCGCCAGCAGCCAGATTGCCGGGACAGGGGGTGAGGTATATGGCTACACCTTC	CASSQIAGTGGEVYGYTF	TRBD1	TRBV4-1	NA	TRBJ1-2
TGCGCCAGCAGACCCTTCGGGGCTGGCTATGGCTACACCTTC	CASRPFGAGYGYTF	NA	TRBV4-1	NA	TRBJ1-2
TGTGCCAGCCGACAGGGGGGAACCGGGGAGCTGTTTTTT	CASRQGGTGELFF	TRBD1	TRBV25-1	NA	TRBJ2-2
TGTGCCAGCAGCCCCTACTGGGAGGACACCGGGGAGCTGTTTTTT	CASSPYWEDTGELFF	NA	TRBV4-2	NA	TRBJ2-2
TGTGCCAGCAGCCTAGCGCAATACAATGAGCAGTTCTTC	CASSLAQYNEQFF	NA	TRBV7-3	NA	TRBJ2-1
TGCAGCGTTACCAAAACGGGAGTAGGGACAGATACGCAGTATTTT	CSVTKTGVGTDTQYF	NA	TRBV29-1	NA	TRBJ2-3
TGTGCCAGCAGCTTCGAGAGGAGTCAAGAGACCCAGTACTTC	CASSFERSQETQYF	NA	TRBV5-4	NA	TRBJ2-5
TGTGCCAGCAGCCCCGTCGGACCTCAATACGAGCAGTACTTC	CASSPVGPQYEQYF	NA	TRBV5-4	once	TRBJ2-7
TGTGCCATCAGCGACAGGGGTTACGGGGTCGGTGAAGCTTTCTTT	CAISDRGYGVGEAFF	TRBD1	TRBV10-3	NA	TRBJ1-1
TGCGCCAGCAGTTCAATACCAGGGAATGAGCAGTTCTTC	CASSSIPGNEQFF	NA	TRBV5-1	NA	TRBJ2-1
TGTGCCAGCAGCTTAACTTTGCTGGCAGATGAGTACACCTTC	CASSLTLLADEYTF	NA	TRBV7-3	NA	TRBJ1-2
TGTGCCAGTAGTTCGACCGGGACAGGGAGGTATGGCTACACCTTC	CASSSTGTGRYGYTF	TRBD1	TRBV19	NA	TRBJ1-2
TGTGCCAGCAGCTTAGGGGACAGGGGCACCTACGAGCAGTACTTC	CASSLGDRGTYEQYF	TRBD1	TRBV11-1	few	TRBJ2-7
TGCGCCAGCAGCTTCGTACAGGGGGCTTATGGGGCCAACGTCCTGACTTTC	CASSFVQGAYGANVLTF	TRBD1	TRBV5-1	NA	TRBJ2-6
TGTGCCAGCAGTACTAGACTAGCGACTAACAATGAGCAGTTCTTC	CASSTRLATNNEQFF	TRBD2	TRBV27	NA	TRBJ2-1
TGTGCCAGCAGTGAAGTATTCCCCCAGGGGGATACGCAGTATTTT	CASSEVFPQGDTQYF	NA	TRBV6-1	NA	TRBJ2-3
TGTGCCAGCAGCCCGGGACTAAACCTCAATGAGCAGTTCTTC	CASSPGLNLNEQFF	TRBD2	TRBV7-7	NA	TRBJ2-1
TGTGCCTGCGAGCGGGGTACCTACGAGCAGTACTTC	CACERGTYEQYF	TRBD2	TRBV30	few	TRBJ2-7
TGTGCCAGCAGTTCCCGCCGGGGGCAGGGGGCCGGAAATCAGCCCCAGCATTTT	CASSSRRGQGAGNQPQHF	TRBD1	TRBV28	NA	TRBJ1-5
TGCGCCAGCAGCTGGGACAGGGCAGAAGAGACCCAGTACTTC	CASSWDRAEETQYF	TRBD1	TRBV5-1	NA	TRBJ2-5
TGTGCCATCAGTGAGTTGGAGGGAGAAACCGAGCAGTACTTC	CAISELEGETEQYF	NA	TRBV10-3	NA	TRBJ2-7
TGTGCCAGCAGCTTTGGCGGTACGAATTACGAGCAGTACTTC	CASSFGGTNYEQYF	NA	TRBV5-6	NA	TRBJ2-7
TGTGCCAGCAGCCGTAGCGGATTGACAGATACGCAGTATTTT	CASSRSGLTDTQYF	NA	TRBV7-7	NA	TRBJ2-3
TGTGCCAGCAGTGAGGGCTCTTCTAACTATGGCTACACCTTC	CASSEGSSNYGYTF	NA	TRBV28	NA	TRBJ1-2
TGTGCCATCAAACCGGGACAGGAGGTCGATGAAGCTTTCTTT	CAIKPGQEVDEAFF	TRBD1	TRBV10-3	NA	TRBJ1-1
TGTGCCTGGAGTGTACAGGGGGCAGGGGACTATGGCTACACCTTC	CAWSVQGAGDYGYTF	TRBD1	TRBV30	few	TRBJ1-2